This T cell receptor beta chain was recovered during a study of T cells after yellow fever vaccination. This clonotype came up many times. Researchers made TCR cDNA using 5'RACE template switching, and this step added a universal primer site and UMIs. MiXCR, applied by TCRdb to the 5' RACE reads, yields one record per CDR3 protein. The sample contains hundreds of thousands of distinct CDR3 sequences, 10% to 15% of which appear only once. Trimming took off 2 bases at V and 0 bases at J, with 1 base between the two ends. Germline V gene lookup returns CDR1 MNHEY and CDR2 SVGEGT. The CDR3 sequence is 13 residues long.

This TCR was recovered from a man aged 30 to 39 who received the YFV17D yellow fever vaccine. The specimen was PBMCs, collected on the day of the yellow fever booster vaccination. The J gene is TRBJ2-2, the V gene TRBV6-2 or TRBV6-3; D is undetermined. The chain's CDR3 is CASSYTNTGELFF. CDR3 bases: TGTGCCAGCAGTTACACGAACACCGGGGAGCTGTTTTTT.